This record looks at one T cell receptor beta chain sequence and its context. What it binds is unknown. The libraries were made with immunoSEQ version 4 in survey mode. Measured with immunoSEQ multiplex PCR; TCRdb has only the in-frame clones, and not every one. This sample has about 45,000 clones, with 88% found just once. These data belong to a study of persistence of HIV-infected CD4 T cells. Anti-CD3/anti-CD28 beads served as a nonspecific positive control stimulus. Sorting selected CD4+ T cells upregulating both CD40 ligand and CD69. Suppressive ART was started during chronic HIV-1 infection in these adults. Trimming at V came to 4 bases and at J to 8 bases, leaving 7 bases not matched to a gene. Germline loops: CDR1 LGHDT, CDR2 YNNKEL (reference sequence). The CDR3 has 14 residues.

The TCR sequence derives from an adult woman with HIV who was CMV-seropositive. The chain is built from TRBV3-1 (or the pseudogene TRBV3-2) and TRBJ1-2; 10 nucleotides match TRBD1. The input for sequencing was CD4+ T cells sorted from PBMCs after roughly 20-hour stimulation, taken from a patient who received antiretroviral therapy. The DNA for the CDR3 is TGTGCCAGCAGCCGCCGGACAGGGGGAGAAGGCTACACCTTC. This codes for CASSRRTGGEGYTF.